One and the same sample provided the 14 T cell receptor beta chains below, sequenced in a study of T cell responses to AZD1222 COVID-19 vaccine. Profiling relied on immunoSEQ multiplex PCR, and the TCRdb table lists in-frame clones only, not all of them. The data show roughly 72,000 clones, around 84% seen once. The material sequenced was peripheral blood, taken on day 0 of AZD1222 vaccination. The receptors originated from an adult in good health.

V and J are TRBV3-1 (or the pseudogene TRBV3-2) and TRBJ2-1; 10 bases map to TRBD2. The V segment lost 1 base and the J segment 9 bases; nucleotides outside the gene matches: 6. The germline gives CDR1 LGHDT, CDR2 YNNKEL (reference sequence). The CDR3 loop spans 15 amino acids. The CDR3: CASSQGLAGVPEQFF. Here the CDR3 DNA reads TGTGCCAGCAGCCAAGGGCTAGCGGGAGTTCCTGAGCAGTTCTTC.

This clone counts as medium-sized. The chain carries TRBV5-4 and TRBJ2-6; D is ambiguous. Germline V CDR1 and CDR2: SGHNT, YYREEE (reference sequence). This CDR3 contains 14 residues. The V end lost 0 bases, the J end lost 3 bases, and 4 bases lay between the germline ends. In DNA form, the CDR3 reads TGTGCCAGCAGCTTGGAGGTTGGGGCCAACGTCCTGACTTTC. It codes for CASSLEVGANVLTF.

This chain uses TRBV5-4 with TRBJ1-2; D is uncertain. This CDR3 contains 16 residues. Per germline, CDR1 SGHNT and CDR2 YYREEE (reference sequence). The V gene lost 6 bases and the J gene lost 5 bases, with 23 bases spanning the gap. The CDR3 DNA follows: TGTGCCAGCACCCTAGGAGGAAGGGAGAAAGTATATGGCTACACCTTC. It codes for CASTLGGREKVYGYTF.

The rearrangement joins TRBV19 to TRBJ2-3; 8 bases line up with TRBD2. J lost 4 bases, V lost 0 bases, and 6 bases had no gene match. Germline assignment: CDR1 LNHDA and CDR2 SQIVND (reference sequence). The CDR3 totals 16 residues. For the CDR3, the DNA is TGTGCCAGTAGTATAGATAACTGGCGGGAGGCAGATACGCAGTATTTT. Translated: CASSIDNWREADTQYF.

V is TRBV10-1 and J is TRBJ2-5; D call uncertain. The CDR3 runs 13 residues. The V and J ends lost 3 bases and 5 bases respectively, with 10 bases between them. CDR1 and CDR2 (germline): WNHNN, SYGVQD (reference sequence). CDR3 in DNA: TGCGCCAGCAGTGATTCACGGGCGGAGACCCAGTACTTC. Translating it yields CASSDSRAETQYF.

The rearrangement links TRBV10-3 to TRBJ1-6; D is perhaps TRBD1 (5 bases). The CDR3 extends over 14 amino acids. In germline, CDR1 is ENHRY, CDR2 SYGVKD. The V and J ends lost 6 bases and 7 bases respectively, with 13 bases between them. The CDR3 nucleotides are TGTGCCATCAGCTCAGACAGTAGAAATTCACCCCTCCACTTT. This encodes CAISSDSRNSPLHF.

The J gene is TRBJ1-5, the V gene TRBV6-2 or TRBV6-3, with D possibly matching TRBD1 (5 bases). V was clipped by 2 bases and J by 8 bases, with 16 bases between them. Germline V gives CDR1 MNHEY, CDR2 SVGEGT. The CDR3 extends over 15 amino acids. CDR3 amino acids: CASSYRSGGIEPQHF. In DNA form, the CDR3 reads TGTGCCAGCAGTTACCGGTCCGGGGGGATAGAGCCCCAGCATTTT.

The chain has TRBV18 and TRBJ1-6; D not certain. V was clipped by 2 bases and J by 7 bases, with 15 bases between them. CDR3 length: 16 amino acids. Germline CDR1 and CDR2: KGHSH and LQKENI. Here the CDR3 reads CASSPESSDPNSPLHF. Written as DNA, the CDR3 is TGTGCCAGCTCACCAGAGTCCTCTGACCCGAATTCACCCCTCCACTTT. Variable domain in full (rest from reference TRBV18 and TRBJ1-6): NAGVMQNPRHLVRRRGQEARLRCSPMKGHSHVYWYRQLPEEGLKFMVYLQKENIIDESGMPKERFSAEFPKEGPSILRIQQVVRGDSAAYFCASSPESSDPNSPLHFGNGTRLTVT.

CDR3 sequence: CASSRQGYGTEAFF. In DNA, the CDR3 is TGTGCCAGCAGTCGACAGGGGTATGGCACTGAAGCTTTCTTT. The gene calls are TRBV6-5 and TRBJ1-1, with 8 bases aligning to TRBD1. Germline-derived CDR1 and CDR2 are MNHEY and SVGAGI. This CDR3 comprises 14 residues. V dropped 5 bases and J dropped 4; count of bases not matched to a gene: 6.

The genes are TRBV27 and TRBJ2-1; 8 nucleotides agree with TRBD2. The germline V gene encodes CDR1 MNHEY and CDR2 SMNVEV (reference sequence). The CDR3 consists of 17 residues. The V gene end was trimmed by 4 bases and the J gene end by 7 bases; junction bases not matched to a gene: 15. CDR3 nucleotide sequence: TGTGCCAGCAGTTCCTCTCCGGCGGGAGGAGGCCAAAATGAGCAGTTCTTC. Translated: CASSSSPAGGGQNEQFF.

The rearrangement joins TRBV3-1 (or the pseudogene TRBV3-2) to TRBJ1-5; D is unclear. The V gene's germline CDR1 is LGHDT and CDR2 YNNKEL (reference sequence). The CDR3 totals 13 residues. V gave up 2 bases and J gave up 5 bases, with 7 bases separating them. CDR3 protein: CASSQSRDQPQHF. The CDR3, as DNA: TGTGCCAGCAGCCAATCACGGGATCAGCCCCAGCATTTT.

This clone appeared once. The CDR3 DNA follows: TGTGCCAGCAGCTTGCCGGGTGGGACAGCCAATGAGCAGTTCTTC. Its protein is CASSLPGGTANEQFF. V and J are TRBV5-6 and TRBJ2-1; 7 positions match TRBD1. The CDR3 contains 15 residues. Germline V gives CDR1 SGHDT, CDR2 YYEEEE. V shed 1 base and J 6 bases; nucleotides not matched to a gene: 7.

This sequence joins TRBV28 and TRBJ1-1; 7 nucleotides agree with TRBD1. Per germline, CDR1 MDHEN and CDR2 SYDVKM. With V trimmed by 4 bases and J by 4 bases, 15 bases remained unmatched. The CDR3 has 17 residues. CDR3 nucleotide sequence: TGTGCCAGCAGTTGGGAGACAGGGAGGGTCCTTTCCACTGAAGCTTTCTTT. Its protein product is CASSWETGRVLSTEAFF.

The chain combines TRBV9 with TRBJ1-3; 8 nucleotides match TRBD1. The CDR3 sequence is 17 residues long. CDR1 and CDR2 from the germline V gene are SGDLS and YYNGEE. Germline trimming cut 3 bases from V and 5 bases from J; bases unmatched to any gene: 13. The chain's CDR3 is CASSDLGQGAFRNTIYF. The CDR3, as DNA: TGTGCCAGCAGCGACCTGGGCCAGGGGGCTTTTAGAAACACCATATATTTT.